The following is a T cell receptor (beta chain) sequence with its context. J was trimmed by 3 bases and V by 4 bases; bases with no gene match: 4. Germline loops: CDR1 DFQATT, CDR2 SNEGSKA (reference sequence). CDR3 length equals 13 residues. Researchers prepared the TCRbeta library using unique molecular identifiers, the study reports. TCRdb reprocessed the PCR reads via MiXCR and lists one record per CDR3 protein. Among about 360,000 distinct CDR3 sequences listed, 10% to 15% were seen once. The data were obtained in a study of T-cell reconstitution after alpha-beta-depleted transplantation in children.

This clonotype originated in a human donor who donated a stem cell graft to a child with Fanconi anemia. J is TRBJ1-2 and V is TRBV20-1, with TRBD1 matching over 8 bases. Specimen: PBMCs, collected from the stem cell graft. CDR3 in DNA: TGCAGTGCTACCCAGGGGGCGGACTATGGCTACACCTTC. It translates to CSATQGADYGYTF.